Reported below is one T cell receptor beta chain. Its antigen is currently unknown. This sample was taken from a study of response to subunit inactivated influenza vaccine. The study, taken as a whole, reports: Each seasonal influenza vaccination, the authors suggested, recruits few new T cells.

From germline, CDR1 is MNHEY and CDR2 SVGEGT. The ends lost 11 bases at V and 7 bases at J; junction bases unmatched: 4. CDR3 size: 12 residues. TCRdb itself ran the RT-PCR reads through MiXCR, one entry per CDR3 protein. The table shows more than 200,000 distinct CDR3 sequences, with approximately 12% occurring only once. The starting material was non-naive T cells sorted from PBMCs, obtained 14 to 15 days before vaccination. V and J are TRBV6-2 or TRBV6-3 and TRBJ2-2, with 10 bases matching TRBD2. The clonotype comes from a man aged 45-65 years who received an inactivated influenza vaccine. The CDR3 DNA sequence: TGTGCCGCTCGGACTAGCGGCGGGGAGCTGTTTTTT. Residues: CAARTSGGELFF.